This T cell receptor beta chain stems from a study of shared clonotypes between healthy human individuals. Produced via immunoSEQ multiplex PCR; TCRdb's table is partial and in-frame only. The sample yields 2 million to 3 million clones, over 85% seen once. Germline CDR1 is SGHRS and CDR2 is YFSETQ. CDR3 length equals 14 residues. J lost 9 bases, V lost 0 bases, and 4 bases had no gene match. The chain carries TRBV5-1 and TRBJ2-1, with 9 bases that match TRBD2. This TCR derives from a man aged 18 to 30 in good health. Some clones in this sample may be carry-over from other donors' samples. What was sequenced was naive CD4+ T cells from PBMCs. The subset is: CD45RA+ positively selected. The DNA for the CDR3 is TGCGCCAGCAGCTTGGTGGGACTAGCCACTGAGCAGTTCTTC. The encoded protein is CASSLVGLATEQFF.